This entry lists 16 T cell receptor beta chains sequenced from one sample in a study of beta chain features in type 1 diabetes. Expressed TCRB transcripts were sequenced because the entire RNA isolate underwent reverse transcription. Measured with immunoSEQ multiplex PCR; TCRdb has only the in-frame clones, and not every one. The data contain under 400,000 clones, roughly a fifth of them singletons. Sequenced sample: naive CD4+ T cells from blood. The receptors stem from a woman aged 18-29 years in good health.

Remarks on this clone: At the DNA level, this CDR3 is encoded by other sequences in the same sample as well. The rearrangement uses TRBV30 and TRBJ1-5; 7 positions match TRBD1. Germline V gene data show CDR1 as GTSNPN and CDR2 as SVGIG (reference sequence). The ends lost 3 bases at V and 7 bases at J; junction bases unmatched: 6. This CDR3 has 13 residues. The CDR3 region has the DNA TGTGCCTGGAGCCGACAGGGCGGGCAGCCCCAGCATTTT. Translation gives CAWSRQGGQPQHF.

In its sample, this clone was seen a few times. The chain links TRBV2 to TRBJ1-4; tentative D call: TRBD1 (5 bases). The CDR3 extends over 13 amino acids. CDR1 is SNHLY and CDR2 is FYNNEI in the germline V gene. V gave up 7 bases and J gave up 5 bases, with 11 bases separating them. CDR3 in DNA: TGTGCCAGCACGAGACAGAGGAATGAAAAACTGTTTTTT. It codes for CASTRQRNEKLFF.

This clone was seen a handful of times. V and J are TRBV18 and TRBJ1-1, with D possibly matching TRBD1 (6 bases). The V gene lost 5 bases and the J gene lost 6 bases, with 13 bases spanning the gap. This CDR3 has 13 amino acids. Germline CDR1 reads KGHSH; CDR2 reads LQKENI. The CDR3 here is CASSTGLGAEAFF. DNA for the CDR3: TGTGCCAGCTCAACAGGGTTAGGCGCTGAAGCTTTCTTT. Complete variable domain (other parts from reference TRBV18 and TRBJ1-1): NAGVMQNPRHLVRRRGQEARLRCSPMKGHSHVYWYRQLPEEGLKFMVYLQKENIIDESGMPKERFSAEFPKEGPSILRIQQVVRGDSAAYFCASSTGLGAEAFFGQGTRLTVV.

A few counts support this clone. This chain connects TRBV15 to TRBJ2-7; weak D call: TRBD2 (5 bases). The CDR3 totals 15 residues. The germline CDR1 and CDR2 sequences are LNHNV and YYDKDF (reference sequence). The ends were cut back, 1 base at V and 2 bases at J, with 12 bases in the middle. Here the CDR3 DNA reads TGTGCCACCAGCAGAGCGCTAGCTCACACCTACGAGCAGTACTTC. Protein product: CATSRALAHTYEQYF.

This clone has just a few counts. CDR3 in amino acids: CASSRTGGPSTYEQYF. As DNA, the CDR3 is TGTGCCAGTAGTAGAACAGGGGGCCCCTCGACCTACGAGCAGTACTTC. This sequence joins TRBV19 and TRBJ2-7, with 9 positions matching TRBD1. V dropped 4 bases and J dropped 2; count of bases not matched to a gene: 9. The length of the CDR3 is 16 residues. Germline loops: CDR1 LNHDA, CDR2 SQIVND (reference sequence).

V and J are TRBV2 and TRBJ2-1; weak D call: TRBD1 (6 bases). The CDR3 totals 11 residues. V lost 11 bases and J lost 5, with 10 bases in between. Looked up from germline, CDR1 is SNHLY and CDR2 is FYNNEI. CDR3 DNA: TGTGCCGCAGGGGTTAACAATGAGCAGTTCTTC. Protein: CAAGVNNEQFF.

This clone turned up a few times. V is TRBV5-4 and J is TRBJ2-2; unclear D gene. The germline CDR1 and CDR2 sequences are SGHNT and YYREEE (reference sequence). With 0 bases removed from V and 7 bases from J, the gap between germline ends came to 4 bases. The CDR3 spans 12 residues. The CDR3 nucleotides are TGTGCCAGCAGCTTGGTCGGCGGGGAGCTGTTTTTT. Translation gives CASSLVGGELFF.

This clone was recorded a few times. The V and J genes are TRBV2 and TRBJ1-1, with a tentative D call TRBD1 (5 bases). This CDR3 contains 17 residues. Looked up from germline, CDR1 is SNHLY and CDR2 is FYNNEI. The V end was cut by 0 bases, the J end by 5 bases, with 19 bases between. The CDR3 protein is CASSEAGEAGSRTEAFF. The DNA for the CDR3 is TGTGCCAGCAGTGAAGCTGGTGAAGCAGGGTCACGGACTGAAGCTTTCTTT.

This clone was detected a few times. V is TRBV6-5 and J is TRBJ2-5, with D maybe TRBD2 (6 bases). Trimming cost V 2 bases and J 7 bases, with 11 bases left between them. Germline V gene lookup returns CDR1 MNHEY and CDR2 SVGAGI. There are 13 residues in the CDR3. The CDR3 reads CASSYGGKGTQYF. DNA of the CDR3: TGTGCCAGCAGTTACGGCGGGAAAGGGACCCAGTACTTC.

The genes are TRBV20-1 and TRBJ1-1; no definite D call. This CDR3 comprises 11 residues. Germline values: CDR1 DFQATT, CDR2 SNEGSKA (reference sequence). The ends were cut back, 5 bases at V and 1 base at J, with 5 bases in the middle. CDR3 sequence (DNA): TGCAGTGCTGAGGGGAACACTGAAGCTTTCTTT. Residues: CSAEGNTEAFF.

This clone showed up just a few times. V is TRBV9 and J is TRBJ2-1; 12 nucleotides line up with TRBD2. Germline CDR1 and CDR2: SGDLS and YYNGEE. Trimming took 6 bases from V and 12 from J; bases not matched to a gene: 10. The CDR3 runs 14 residues. The CDR3 sequence: CASTLAGGPSGQFF. The CDR3 region has the DNA TGTGCCAGCACCCTAGCGGGGGGGCCTTCTGGGCAGTTCTTC.

The chain joins TRBV9 to TRBJ2-1; possibly TRBD2 for D (5 bases). This CDR3 comprises 14 residues. Trimming removed 7 bases from V and 0 bases from J, with 11 bases in between. Germline assignment: CDR1 SGDLS and CDR2 YYNGEE. The CDR3 sequence: CASPREGSYNEQFF. The CDR3 nucleotides are TGTGCCAGCCCAAGAGAGGGCTCCTACAATGAGCAGTTCTTC. The full variable domain, rest sourced from reference TRBV9 and TRBJ2-1, is DSGVTQTPKHLITATGQRVTLRCSPRSGDLSVYWYQQSLDQGLQFLIQYYNGEERAKGNILERFSAQQFPDLHSELNLSSLELGDSALYFCASPREGSYNEQFFGPGTRLTVL.

This chain joins TRBV29-1 and TRBJ1-2, with unresolved D. Per germline, CDR1 SQVTM and CDR2 ANQGSEA. Trimming removed 3 bases from V and 8 bases from J, with 13 bases in between. The CDR3 extends over 12 amino acids. The CDR3 spells CSVDYSSSGYTF. For the CDR3, the DNA is TGCAGCGTTGATTACAGTAGTTCCGGCTACACCTTC.

The genes are TRBV13 and TRBJ2-4, with D possibly TRBD1 on 5 matching bases. Germline V gene sequence: CDR1 PRHDT, CDR2 FYEKMQ (reference sequence). V was pared by 7 bases and J by 0 bases, with 10 bases between. This CDR3 contains 14 residues. CDR3 nucleotide sequence: TGTGCCAGCATGTTGGGGCTAGCCAAAAACATTCAGTACTTC. It codes for CASMLGLAKNIQYF.

This clone has only a few counts. V and J are TRBV7-2 and TRBJ1-5, with D possibly matching TRBD1 (6 bases). The CDR3 has 15 residues. The germline V gene encodes CDR1 SGHTA and CDR2 FQGNSA. Trimming took off 4 bases at V and 1 base at J, with 11 bases between the two ends. CDR3 DNA: TGTGCCAGCAGCTCGACAGGAGTGAGCAATCAGCCCCAGCATTTT. This translates into CASSSTGVSNQPQHF.

The chain is built from TRBV6-6 and TRBJ1-5, with a weak D call TRBD1 (5 bases). With 7 bases removed from V and 1 base from J, the gap between germline ends came to 11 bases. Germline V gives CDR1 MNHNY, CDR2 SVGAGI (reference sequence). CDR3 length: 14 residues. The CDR3 DNA follows: TGTGCCAGCACCCTGACAGAGAGCAATCAGCCCCAGCATTTT. Translated: CASTLTESNQPQHF.